This TCR beta chain was captured by sequencing in a study of neurological immune-mediated disorders. A single record per CDR3 protein comes from TCRdb applying MiXCR to the 5' RACE reads. The table lists under 65,000 distinct CDR3 sequences, around 24% of them singletons. Judged by abundance, this clonotype is medium-sized. Time point described: technical triplicate 2. The germline V gene encodes CDR1 SGHRS and CDR2 YFSETQ. The CDR3 covers 14 residues. V gave up 1 base and J gave up 2 bases, with 9 bases separating them. The receptor comes from a man between 60 and 75 years old with HTLV-1-associated myelopathy (HAM/TSP). The sequencing input was PBMCs. The rearrangement uses TRBV5-1 and TRBJ2-5, with D possibly being TRBD1 or TRBD2 (5 bases each). CDR3 residues: CASSLMGVQETQYF. CDR3 DNA: TGCGCCAGCAGCTTGATGGGGGTACAAGAGACCCAGTACTTC.